These 7 T cell receptor beta chains came from one sample sequenced in a study of cytomegalovirus exposure and HLA in healthy donors (dated by TCRdb to 2016 to 2017). Library preparation used the immunoSEQ multiplex PCR assay. The multiplex PCR relied on a mix of 60 forward primers for TCR Vbeta segments and 13 reverse primers for TCR Jbeta segments. TCRdb holds this immuneACCESS table with in-frame rearrangements only. Some clones are missing; in checked studies, unresolved V genes explain under half, and the rest has no known cause. The sample table records roughly 80,000 clones; 67% of these occur just once. The ten largest clones take up 6.9% of the sample. Sequencing was done on a sample of PBMCs. These receptors came from a woman aged 50 to 60 in good health and CMV-seropositive.

The genes are TRBV4-2 and TRBJ1-5; 8 bases are a match to TRBD1. The CDR3 covers 17 residues. Per the germline V gene, CDR1 is LGHNA and CDR2 is YNFKEQ. J was trimmed by 5 bases and V by 2 bases; bases with no gene match: 11. The CDR3 loop is CASSQRTGTGTYQPQHF. Here the CDR3 DNA reads TGTGCCAGCAGCCAACGTACCGGGACAGGAACCTATCAGCCCCAGCATTTT.

V gene TRBV4-1 combines with J gene TRBJ1-5; possible D gene TRBD1, 6 bases. The V end was cut by 0 bases, the J end by 7 bases, with 13 bases between. From germline, CDR1 is MGHRA and CDR2 YSYEKL. This CDR3 is built from 15 residues. The CDR3, as DNA: TGCGCCAGCAGCCAAGAAGGTGGGGGCCAGCAGCCCCAGCATTTT. Translation: CASSQEGGGQQPQHF.

The chain combines TRBV19 with TRBJ1-1; perhaps TRBD1 as D (5 bases). V was cut by 8 bases and J by 3 bases, with 16 bases left in between. The CDR3 has 14 amino acids. The germline gives CDR1 LNHDA, CDR2 SQIVND (reference sequence). The DNA for the CDR3 is TGTGCCAGTGACCGGGGGGGGTCCGACACTGAAGCTTTCTTT. Its translation: CASDRGGSDTEAFF.

This clone has only a few counts. V gene TRBV10-1 combines with J gene TRBJ2-1, with D possibly matching TRBD2 (5 bases). This CDR3 has 17 residues. CDR1 is WNHNN, CDR2 SYGVQD, per germline (reference sequence). V was trimmed by 0 bases and J by 0 bases, leaving 12 bases between them. The CDR3 reads CASSESAGVSSYNEQFF. CDR3 coding DNA: TGCGCCAGCAGTGAGTCGGCCGGGGTGAGCTCCTACAATGAGCAGTTCTTC.

V gene TRBV10-3 combines with J gene TRBJ2-1; 8 bases fit TRBD1. The germline CDR1 and CDR2 sequences are ENHRY and SYGVKD. V shed 6 bases and J 3 bases; nucleotides not matched to a gene: 4. The CDR3 is 14 residues long. CDR3 amino acids: CAISGQGSYNEQFF. The CDR3 DNA follows: TGTGCCATCAGCGGACAGGGAAGCTACAATGAGCAGTTCTTC.

The V and J genes are TRBV27 and TRBJ1-6; maybe TRBD1 (6 bases). The V end lost 0 bases, the J end lost 7 bases, and 13 bases lay between the germline ends. The CDR3 is 16 residues long. Germline V lookup: CDR1 MNHEY, CDR2 SMNVEV (reference sequence). The CDR3 nucleotides read TGTGCCAGCAGTTTATCTGGGGAGGGGGACAATTCACCCCTCCACTTT. Translating it yields CASSLSGEGDNSPLHF.

The rearrangement uses TRBV6-1 and TRBJ2-1; possible D gene TRBD1, 6 bases. The CDR3 is 15 residues long. Trimming stripped 5 bases from V and 3 bases from J, with 14 bases between. The germline CDR1 and CDR2 sequences are MNHNS and SASEGT. CDR3 sequence reads: CASSIQGIGYNEQFF. The DNA for the CDR3 is TGTGCCAGCAGTATACAGGGAATAGGCTACAATGAGCAGTTCTTC.